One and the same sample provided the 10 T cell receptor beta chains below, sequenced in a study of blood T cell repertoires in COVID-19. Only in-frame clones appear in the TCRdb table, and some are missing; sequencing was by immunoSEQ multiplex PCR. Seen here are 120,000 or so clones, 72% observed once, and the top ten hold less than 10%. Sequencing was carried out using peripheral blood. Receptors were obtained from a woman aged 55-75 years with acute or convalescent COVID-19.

CDR3 DNA: TGTGCCTGGAGTGTAGGCACTGGCAGGGGGAACACCTTC. Encoded protein: CAWSVGTGRGNTF. This chain joins TRBV30 and TRBJ1-2; 7 bases align to TRBD1. The CDR3 totals 13 residues. Germline V gene lookup returns CDR1 GTSNPN and CDR2 SVGIG (reference sequence). V lost 0 bases to trimming and J lost 12 bases; unmatched junction nucleotides: 10.

For the CDR3, the DNA is TGTGCCAGTAGTCCCCCGGGGGGAATATCAGGTGGCTACACCTTC. This gives the protein CASSPPGGISGGYTF. V and J are TRBV19 and TRBJ1-2; D is perhaps TRBD1 (5 bases). The CDR3 is made up of 15 amino acids. Trimming took off 5 bases at V and 7 bases at J, with 20 bases between the two ends. Germline CDR1 reads LNHDA; CDR2 reads SQIVND (reference sequence). The full variable domain, its missing parts supplied by reference TRBV19 and TRBJ1-2, is DGGITQSPKYLFRKEGQNVTLSCEQNLNHDAMYWYRQDPGQGLRLIYYSQIVNDFQKGDIAEGYSVSREKKESFPLTVTSAQKNPTAFYLCASSPPGGISGGYTFGSGTRLTVV.

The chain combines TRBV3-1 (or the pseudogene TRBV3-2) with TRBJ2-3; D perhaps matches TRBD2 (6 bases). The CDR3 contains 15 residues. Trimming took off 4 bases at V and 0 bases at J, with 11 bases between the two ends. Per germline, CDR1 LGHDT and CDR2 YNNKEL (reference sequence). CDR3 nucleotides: TGTGCCAGCAGCCCGGGACTGGAGAGCACAGATACGCAGTATTTT. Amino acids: CASSPGLESTDTQYF.

The CDR3 reads CASRPSGENTGELFF. The CDR3, as DNA: TGTGCCAGCAGGCCTTCGGGGGAGAACACCGGGGAGCTGTTTTTT. The chain has TRBV27 and TRBJ2-2; possible D gene TRBD2, 6 bases. Germline CDR1 reads MNHEY; CDR2 reads SMNVEV (reference sequence). This CDR3 has 15 amino acids. The V end was cut by 6 bases, the J end by 1 base, with 12 bases between.

The CDR3 sequence is CASSYGQGASNEKLFF. DNA for the CDR3: TGTGCCAGCAGCTACGGACAGGGGGCGTCTAATGAAAAACTGTTTTTT. This chain joins TRBV6-5 and TRBJ1-4; 11 bases match TRBD1. V lost 6 bases to trimming and J lost 3 bases; unmatched junction nucleotides: 6. CDR1 is MNHEY, CDR2 SVGAGI, per germline. CDR3 length equals 16 residues.

The CDR3 nucleotides read TGTGCCAGCAGCTTTACCGGGGTCAGCTATGGCTACACCTTC. Its translation: CASSFTGVSYGYTF. This rearrangement joins TRBV7-9 to TRBJ1-2; no reliable D call. The CDR3 consists of 14 residues. Per germline, CDR1 SEHNR and CDR2 FQNEAQ (reference sequence). Trimming pared 3 bases from V and 4 bases from J, leaving 12 bases between.

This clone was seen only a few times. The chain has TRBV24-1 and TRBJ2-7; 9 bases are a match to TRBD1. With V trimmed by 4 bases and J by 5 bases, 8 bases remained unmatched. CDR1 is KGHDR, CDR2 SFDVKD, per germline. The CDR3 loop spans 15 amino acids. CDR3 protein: CATSDRGTGHHEQYF. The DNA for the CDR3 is TGTGCCACCAGTGACCGCGGGACAGGGCACCACGAGCAGTACTTC.

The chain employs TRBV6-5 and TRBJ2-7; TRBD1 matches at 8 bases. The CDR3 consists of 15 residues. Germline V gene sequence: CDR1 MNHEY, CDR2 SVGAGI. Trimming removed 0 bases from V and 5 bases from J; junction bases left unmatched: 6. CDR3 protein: CASSYSPGGFDEQYF. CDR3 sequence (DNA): TGTGCCAGCAGTTACTCACCAGGGGGCTTCGACGAGCAGTACTTC.

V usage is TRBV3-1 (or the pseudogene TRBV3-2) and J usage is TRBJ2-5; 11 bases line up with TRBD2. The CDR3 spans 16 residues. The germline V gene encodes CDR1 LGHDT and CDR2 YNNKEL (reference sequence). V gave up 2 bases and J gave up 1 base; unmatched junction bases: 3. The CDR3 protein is CASSQRTSGLQETQYF. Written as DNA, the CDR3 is TGTGCCAGCAGCCAAAGGACTAGCGGGCTCCAAGAGACCCAGTACTTC.

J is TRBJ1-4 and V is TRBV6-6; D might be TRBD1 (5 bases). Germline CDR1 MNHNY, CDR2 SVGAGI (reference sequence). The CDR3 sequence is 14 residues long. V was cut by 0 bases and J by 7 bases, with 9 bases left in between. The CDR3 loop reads CASSYSRGSEKLFF. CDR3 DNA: TGTGCCAGCAGTTACTCGCGGGGGAGTGAAAAACTGTTTTTT.